The 19 T cell receptor beta chains in this list originate from one sample, sequenced in a study of radiation and T cells in renal cell carcinoma. Sequenced by immunoSEQ multiplex PCR; TCRdb stores in-frame clones only, minus some. This table holds some 130,000 clones, roughly four fifths found once. Indicated time point: blood 2 weeks post-SBRT. Sample treatment: 15 Gy SBRT to primary tumor, nephrectomy 4 weeks later. The sequencing here drew on blood, taken from a patient whose treatment included radiotherapy and nephrectomy. Source of these receptors: a woman aged 60-70 years with renal cell carcinoma.

V is TRBV19 and J is TRBJ1-1; D not certain. From germline, CDR1 is LNHDA and CDR2 SQIVND (reference sequence). V lost 7 bases to trimming and J lost 2 bases, with 8 bases between them. The CDR3 loop spans 12 amino acids. CDR3 DNA: TGTGCCAGTATACGGAGTAACACTGAAGCTTTCTTT. Protein: CASIRSNTEAFF.

The gene calls are TRBV5-1 and TRBJ2-1; TRBD2 matches 10 bases. Trimming at V came to 1 base and at J to 4 bases, leaving 11 bases not matched to a gene. Germline V gene data show CDR1 as SGHRS and CDR2 as YFSETQ. This CDR3 has 18 residues. CDR3 coding DNA: TGCGCCAGCAGCTTGCGGGCTAGCGGGGGCCCAGAGTACAATGAGCAGTTCTTC. Translating it yields CASSLRASGGPEYNEQFF.

V gene TRBV4-3 combines with J gene TRBJ2-7, with D maybe TRBD1 (5 bases). Germline V gene data show CDR1 as LGHNA and CDR2 as YSLEER. The germline V and J ends were trimmed by 1 base and 4 bases, with 8 bases remaining between them. This CDR3 contains 13 residues. CDR3 sequence (DNA): TGCGCCAGCAGCCAAGGGGCAGGGTACGAGCAGTACTTC. This translates into CASSQGAGYEQYF.

The chain carries TRBV30 and TRBJ1-2; maybe TRBD1 (6 bases). The CDR3 is 12 amino acids. Deletions cut 5 bases from V and 2 bases from J, with 9 bases between. Per the germline V gene, CDR1 is GTSNPN and CDR2 is SVGIG (reference sequence). CDR3 amino acids: CAWQGSNYGYTF. Here the CDR3 DNA reads TGTGCCTGGCAGGGGTCGAACTATGGCTACACCTTC.

V is TRBV28 and J is TRBJ1-1; D uncertain. Germline V gene data show CDR1 as MDHEN and CDR2 as SYDVKM. CDR3 length: 14 residues. The ends were cut back, 4 bases at V and 1 base at J, with 10 bases in the middle. The CDR3 DNA sequence: TGTGCCAGCAGTTCAGGACGGTCGAACACTGAAGCTTTCTTT. Translating gives CASSSGRSNTEAFF.

As DNA, the CDR3 is TGTGCCAGCTCACCACCCATGGGACTAGATAGGGAGGAGCAGTTCTTC. Translated, it gives CASSPPMGLDREEQFF. The V and J genes are TRBV18 and TRBJ2-1; 8 bases agree with TRBD2. The CDR3 spans 16 residues. Trimming cost V 0 bases and J 10 bases; bases outside gene matches: 11. Per the germline V gene, CDR1 is KGHSH and CDR2 is LQKENI.

The chain uses TRBV28 and TRBJ1-2; D possibly corresponds to TRBD1 (6 bases). Per germline, CDR1 MDHEN and CDR2 SYDVKM. The CDR3 contains 14 residues. The ends were cut back, 8 bases at V and 0 bases at J, with 13 bases in the middle. CDR3 sequence: CASRGGATNYGYTF. The CDR3 DNA is TGTGCCAGCCGAGGGGGGGCCACTAACTATGGCTACACCTTC.

The V call is TRBV9, the J call TRBJ2-3, with 7 bases identical to TRBD2. The CDR3 runs 17 residues. Per the germline V gene, CDR1 is SGDLS and CDR2 is YYNGEE. J lost 4 bases, V lost 0 bases, and 11 bases had no gene match. CDR3 nucleotide sequence: TGTGCCAGCAGCGTAGCTACTGGCGGGAGTGTCGCAGATACGCAGTATTTT. It translates to CASSVATGGSVADTQYF.

This CDR3 reads CASRAGTDTYEQYF. For the CDR3, the DNA is TGTGCCAGCAGGGCCGGGACGGACACCTACGAGCAGTACTTC. The chain joins TRBV2 to TRBJ2-7; the D gene could be TRBD1 or TRBD2 (5 bases each). This CDR3 is built from 14 residues. Trimming removed 6 bases at V and 2 bases at J, with 14 bases between. Germline CDR1 and CDR2: SNHLY and FYNNEI.

The J gene is TRBJ2-1, the V gene TRBV27, with D tentatively TRBD2 (5 bases). The CDR3 is 15 residues long. V lost 2 bases to trimming and J lost 1 base, with 9 bases between them. Germline CDR1 is MNHEY and CDR2 is SMNVEV (reference sequence). Here the CDR3 reads CASSLGLLSYNEQFF. The CDR3 DNA reads as TGTGCCAGCAGTTTAGGACTCCTTTCCTACAATGAGCAGTTCTTC.

The V and J genes are TRBV5-1 and TRBJ1-1; 10 nucleotides align to TRBD1. The CDR3 extends over 15 amino acids. The V and J ends lost 4 bases and 1 base, in that order; junction bases with no gene match: 4. Germline CDR1 reads SGHRS; CDR2 reads YFSETQ. CDR3 sequence: CASSPGTGENTEAFF. CDR3 nucleotide sequence: TGCGCCAGCAGCCCGGGGACAGGGGAGAACACTGAAGCTTTCTTT.

This chain uses TRBV30 with TRBJ1-2; 8 bases agree with TRBD1. The CDR3 extends over 13 amino acids. Trimming cost V 7 bases and J 1 base; bases outside gene matches: 5. The V gene's germline CDR1 is GTSNPN and CDR2 SVGIG (reference sequence). The CDR3 nucleotides are TGTGCCTCTCAAGGACAGGGTAACTATGGCTACACCTTC. It is translated as CASQGQGNYGYTF. Using reference TRBV30 and TRBJ1-2 for the parts outside the CDR3, the full variable domain is SQTIHQWPATLVQPVGSPLSLECTVEGTSNPNLYWYRQAAGRGLQLLFYSVGIGQISSEVPQNLSASRPQDRQFILSSKKLLLSDSGFYLCASQGQGNYGYTFGSGTRLTVV.

The rearrangement joins TRBV29-1 to TRBJ2-7; weak D call: TRBD1 (5 bases). Germline CDR1 and CDR2: SQVTM and ANQGSEA. This CDR3 is 14 amino acids long. V dropped 4 bases and J dropped 3 bases, with 16 bases sitting between them. In nucleotides, the CDR3 is TGCAGCGTTGTAGGGCTAAAGGGGAACTACGAGCAGTACTTC. It specifies CSVVGLKGNYEQYF.

The genes are TRBV6-1 and TRBJ1-1; D is unresolved. V gave up 6 bases and J gave up 1 base, with 6 bases separating them. Looked up from germline, CDR1 is MNHNS and CDR2 is SASEGT. The CDR3 consists of 12 residues. The CDR3 DNA reads as TGTGCCAGCAGGGGTTGGAACACTGAAGCTTTCTTT. Translation gives CASRGWNTEAFF.

The V gene is TRBV6-5, the J gene TRBJ1-1; D gene uncertain. Germline V gives CDR1 MNHEY, CDR2 SVGAGI. Trimming cost V 5 bases and J 5 bases, with 9 bases left between them. The CDR3 has 12 residues. The CDR3 sequence is CASSVSETEAFF. The CDR3, as DNA: TGTGCCAGCAGTGTTTCGGAAACTGAAGCTTTCTTT.

Regarding this clone: The same CDR3 can be traced to other DNA sequences in this sample. This chain links TRBV5-1 with TRBJ2-2; D not resolved. This CDR3 spans 13 amino acids. Trimming pared 0 bases from V and 3 bases from J, leaving 3 bases between. Germline CDR1 SGHRS, CDR2 YFSETQ. For the CDR3, the DNA is TGCGCCAGCAGCTTGGGTGACACCGGGGAGCTGTTTTTT. Translated, it gives CASSLGDTGELFF.

The J gene is TRBJ2-5, the V gene TRBV5-6; D is possibly TRBD2 (6 bases). The germline V and J ends were trimmed by 3 bases and 0 bases, with 12 bases remaining between them. The CDR3 contains 15 residues. CDR1 and CDR2 from the germline V gene are SGHDT and YYEEEE. CDR3 amino acids: CASSSRGGYQETQYF. The CDR3 DNA is TGTGCCAGCAGCTCCCGTGGGGGGTACCAAGAGACCCAGTACTTC.

This sequence joins TRBV29-1 and TRBJ2-1, with unresolved D. With 1 base removed from V and 4 bases from J, the gap between germline ends came to 5 bases. Germline V CDR1 and CDR2: SQVTM, ANQGSEA. The CDR3 extends over 12 amino acids. The CDR3 DNA reads TGCAGCGTTGAAGGCAGGTACAATGAGCAGTTCTTC. This gives the protein CSVEGRYNEQFF.

The V and J genes are TRBV27 and TRBJ1-1; D is unclear. The germline V gene encodes CDR1 MNHEY and CDR2 SMNVEV (reference sequence). The CDR3 has 14 amino acids. V gave up 4 bases and J gave up 1 base, with 10 bases separating them. As DNA, the CDR3 is TGTGCCAGCAGTTACAGTGCGCCGAACACTGAAGCTTTCTTT. It translates to CASSYSAPNTEAFF.